The table lists the clone carrying this T cell receptor beta chain with a few counts. Unmatched junction bases numbered 3, after V lost 0 bases and J lost 6 bases. From germline, CDR1 is SGHTA and CDR2 FQGTGA. The CDR3 consists of 15 residues. This sample is part of a study of blood T cell repertoires in COVID-19. Study as a whole: Samples representing acute and convalescent COVID-19 were sourced from the United States, Italy and Spain.

Seattle's enrolled individuals joined amid active infection and were then monitored longitudinally. As handled by the study authors: Reference gene primer amplification in the assay estimated nucleated cell counts. Profiling relied on immunoSEQ multiplex PCR, and the TCRdb table lists in-frame clones only, not all of them. Clonal size and the V and J genes are those of that table, whereas D and trimming came from the DNA. The data contain around 330,000 clones, more than 70% of them singletons. The clonotype originates from a young woman with COVID-19, enrolled during active disease. Source material: peripheral blood. V is TRBV7-3 and J is TRBJ2-1, with 9 bases that match TRBD2. This CDR3 is CASSLTRGGPNEQFF. The CDR3 region has the DNA TGTGCCAGCAGCTTAACGCGGGGGGGCCCCAATGAGCAGTTCTTC.